The 14 T cell receptor beta chains presented below share a single source sample, sequenced in a study of blood T cells in healthy people across ages. A second roughly 7 to 12 cycle PCR used barcoded and J-beta primers. One entry per CDR3 protein, called by TCRdb with MiXCR from the 5' RACE reads. The repertoire holds around 990,000 distinct CDR3 sequences, with almost 25% as singletons. The data were also submitted as part of a second study, on T cells of mothers and their children.

The sequenced sample consisted of blood. These receptors all stem from a girl aged 2 to 10 in good health.

This clonotype has more than one count but fewer than ten. V usage is TRBV5-1 and J usage is TRBJ1-2; possibly TRBD1 for D (5 bases). With 0 bases removed from V and 4 bases from J, the gap between germline ends came to 13 bases. Germline V lookup: CDR1 SGHRS, CDR2 YFSETQ. CDR3 length equals 15 residues. CDR3 nucleotide sequence: TGCGCCAGCAGCTTGGCCGTGGGGCGCGGCTATGGCTACACCTTC. It yields the protein CASSLAVGRGYGYTF.

This sequence joins TRBV7-2 and TRBJ2-7, with D perhaps assigned TRBD1 or TRBD2 (5 bases each). Gene TRBJ2-5 matches the end of the DNA better, so the J call may be wrong. The CDR3 has 14 residues. The germline V gene encodes CDR1 SGHTA and CDR2 FQGNSA. CDR3 nucleotides: TGTGCCAGCAGCTTCTGGGGTTGGGGGGAGACCCAGTACTTC. Translation gives CASSFWGWGETQYF.

This clonotype was detected only a few times. This chain uses TRBV4-1 with TRBJ2-7, with 7 bases that match TRBD1. The germline V gene encodes CDR1 MGHRA and CDR2 YSYEKL. The CDR3 runs to 14 residues. Trimming cost V 1 base and J 6 bases; bases outside gene matches: 6. CDR3 sequence: CASSQGQGVSEQYF. In DNA, the CDR3 is TGCGCCAGCAGCCAAGGACAGGGAGTAAGCGAGCAGTACTTC.

The rearrangement joins TRBV10-3 to TRBJ2-1; D is tentatively TRBD1 or TRBD2 (6 bases each). The DNA matches TRBJ2-7 better at its end, which makes the J call doubtful. This CDR3 spans 11 amino acids. Germline V gene sequence: CDR1 ENHRY, CDR2 SYGVKD. The CDR3 is CASRGGDEQYF. The CDR3 DNA is TGTGCCTCCAGGGGAGGTGACGAGCAGTACTTC.

The V and J genes are TRBV15 and TRBJ1-2; D gene uncertain. V lost 3 bases and J lost 9, with 23 bases in between. The CDR3 runs to 16 residues. Per germline, CDR1 LNHNV and CDR2 YYDKDF (reference sequence). CDR3 DNA sequence: TGTGCCACCAGCAGCAGCTTGAGTGGGTTATTCCCGCGCTACACCTTC. Protein product: CATSSSLSGLFPRYTF.

The chain joins TRBV7-2 to TRBJ2-1, with a weak D call TRBD1 (5 bases). Germline values: CDR1 SGHTA, CDR2 FQGNSA. V dropped 5 bases and J dropped 2 bases, with 7 bases sitting between them. The CDR3 spans 13 residues. CDR3 DNA: TGTGCCAGCAGCAAGGACACCTACAATGAGCAGTTCTTC. Protein: CASSKDTYNEQFF. The full variable domain, completed using reference TRBV7-2 and TRBJ2-1, is GAGVSQSPSNKVTEKGKDVELRCDPISGHTALYWYRQSLGQGLEFLIYFQGNSAPDKSGLPSDRFSAERTGGSVSTLTIQRTQQEDSAVYLCASSKDTYNEQFFGPGTRLTVL.

This clonotype was found a few times. This CDR3 is CASSQDSGAANYGYTF. CDR3 nucleotides: TGTGCCAGCAGCCAAGATAGCGGGGCCGCTAACTATGGCTACACCTTC. The chain links TRBV4-2 to TRBJ1-2; possibly TRBD1 for D (5 bases). This CDR3 has 16 residues. Germline V gene lookup returns CDR1 LGHNA and CDR2 YNFKEQ. V was pared by 0 bases and J by 0 bases, with 11 bases between.

The chain is built from TRBV20-1 and TRBJ2-7; TRBD1 is a possible D gene (6 bases). The CDR3 is 13 amino acids. CDR1 and CDR2 (germline): DFQATT, SNEGSKA (reference sequence). V was pared by 6 bases and J by 2 bases, with 14 bases between. CDR3 sequence: CSAGPGTTYEQYF. CDR3 DNA sequence: TGCAGTGCCGGCCCTGGGACAACCTACGAGCAGTACTTC.

The chain uses TRBV4-1 and TRBJ2-1; no definite D call. The V end was cut by 0 bases, the J end by 10 bases, with 13 bases between. CDR3 length: 14 residues. Germline CDR1 MGHRA, CDR2 YSYEKL. The CDR3 bases are TGCGCCAGCAGCCAAGACCCACTCACGACCGAGCAGTTCTTC. Protein: CASSQDPLTTEQFF.

This clonotype was detected a few times. This chain links TRBV9 with TRBJ2-1, with TRBD2 as a possible D gene (6 bases). Germline lookup yields CDR1 SGDLS and CDR2 YYNGEE. The CDR3 extends over 15 amino acids. V lost 1 base and J lost 0, with 8 bases in between. DNA for the CDR3: TGTGCCAGCAGCGTAACGGGGGACTCCTACAATGAGCAGTTCTTC. Translating it yields CASSVTGDSYNEQFF.

The genes are TRBV3-1 and TRBJ2-5; 8 bases align to TRBD2. Germline trimming cut 0 bases from V and 4 bases from J; bases unmatched to any gene: 13. This CDR3 comprises 18 residues. Germline assignment: CDR1 LGHDT and CDR2 YNNKEL (reference sequence). CDR3 protein: CASSQDRSREGGVETQYF. CDR3 in DNA: TGTGCCAGCAGCCAAGATAGGAGCCGGGAGGGGGGGGTAGAGACCCAGTACTTC.

J is TRBJ2-3 and V is TRBV27; D perhaps matches TRBD2 (6 bases). Trimming removed 6 bases from V and 5 bases from J, with 18 bases in between. Germline V gene lookup returns CDR1 MNHEY and CDR2 SMNVEV (reference sequence). The CDR3 has 15 amino acids. CDR3 in DNA: TGTGCCAGCAGCCGGGACTCAGCGTATGTAGATACGCAGTATTTT. Its translation is CASSRDSAYVDTQYF.

This clonotype was seen more than once but under ten times. This sequence joins TRBV29-1 and TRBJ2-7, with 8 nucleotides matching TRBD1. The V segment lost 1 base and the J segment 2 bases; nucleotides outside the gene matches: 1. The CDR3 covers 13 residues. The germline V gene encodes CDR1 SQVTM and CDR2 ANQGSEA. The CDR3 loop reads CSVEVTGAYEQYF. The CDR3 nucleotides are TGCAGCGTTGAAGTGACAGGGGCCTACGAGCAGTACTTC.

With respect to this clonotype: A clone one base away is much larger, so this may be a read error. V gene TRBV29-1 combines with J gene TRBJ2-1; D may be TRBD2 (5 bases). There are 10 residues in the CDR3. The germline V gene has CDR1 SQVTM and CDR2 ANQGSEA. V was shortened by 4 bases and J by 9 bases, with 7 bases between the two germline ends. CDR3 nucleotides: TGCAGCGTTGTGGGGAGTGAGCAGTTCTTC. The encoded protein is CSVVGSEQFF.